This T cell receptor beta chain stems from a study of siplizumab effects on memory and regulatory T cells. A remark on this clone: What it recognizes is unknown.

Study-wide results and caveats: Proliferating CD4+ or CD8+ clones, roughly 75-97% of them, lacked an assignable naive or memory phenotype. It was never confirmed that proliferating Tregs from siplizumab cultures were suppressive. Apparently more diverse than memory cells, naive T cells also seemed major alloresponse contributors.

The protocol was immunoSEQ multiplex PCR, while the TCRdb copy is restricted to in-frame clones and leaves out a portion. The table has about 68,000 clones, around 93% seen once. This clonotype was sampled from a human donor in good health. The source material was CD8+ T cells sorted from blood.

The CDR3 here is CAAGDVGSSYEQYF. CDR3 nucleotides: TGTGCCGCGGGGGACGTCGGAAGCTCCTACGAGCAGTACTTC. The chain employs TRBV19 and TRBJ2-7; 7 nucleotides align to TRBD2. The trim removed 11 bases at V and 0 bases at J, leaving 10 bases unmatched. CDR1 and CDR2 (germline): LNHDA, SQIVND (reference sequence). The CDR3 contains 14 residues.